The 21 T cell receptor beta chains in this list originate from one sample, sequenced in a study of T cells expressing NK-cell markers. Reanalyzing the 5' RACE reads, TCRdb keeps one entry per CDR3 protein, without DNA. In all, the sample yields roughly 380,000 distinct CDR3 sequences. The sequenced sample consisted of blood T cells: a sorted CD56 or NKG2C T cell subset, CD4+ or CD8+ T cells, or bulk PBMC T cells (not recorded which). The receptor set was obtained from a man aged 18-70 years in good health.

J is TRBJ1-5 and V is TRBV12-3 or TRBV12-4; TCRdb calls TRBD1, which cannot be checked without DNA. The CDR3 runs 14 residues. CDR3 protein: CASSHTGGAQPQHF.

This chain's CDR3 is CSARVGRASTDTQYF. V and J are TRBV20-1 and TRBJ2-3. Germline CDR1 reads DFQATT; CDR2 reads SNEGSKA (reference sequence). CDR3 length: 15 residues.

The chain employs TRBV27 and TRBJ2-7; the TRBD1 assignment by TCRdb is unverifiable without DNA. The CDR3 covers 14 residues. Germline-derived CDR1 and CDR2 are MNHEY and SMNVEV (reference sequence). CDR3 sequence reads: CASSLGLGWGEQYF.

The genes are TRBV9 and TRBJ2-7; TCRdb picks TRBD2, but there is no DNA to check that call. The CDR3 sequence is 13 residues long. Germline V lookup: CDR1 SGDLS, CDR2 YYNGEE. CDR3: CASSPWTGDEQYF.

The chain uses TRBV10-3 and TRBJ2-3; TCRdb names TRBD1, which stays unverified in the absence of DNA. Germline-derived CDR1 and CDR2 are ENHRY and SYGVKD. The CDR3 has 13 amino acids. The CDR3 here is CAINAGGYDTQYF.

V gene TRBV5-5 combines with J gene TRBJ2-3; the TCRdb D gene call, TRBD1, has no DNA to confirm it. Germline CDR1 reads SGHKS; CDR2 reads YYEKEE (reference sequence). The CDR3 covers 16 residues. CDR3 in amino acids: CASSLRRELRTDTQYF.

The chain combines TRBV7-6 with TRBJ1-3. Germline V gene data show CDR1 as SGHVS and CDR2 as FNYEAQ. The CDR3 runs 12 residues. This chain's CDR3 is CASSPQGNTIYF.

The genes are TRBV10-3 and TRBJ2-5; TCRdb selects TRBD1, and the lack of DNA leaves this call unchecked. The CDR3 is 14 residues long. In germline, CDR1 is ENHRY, CDR2 SYGVKD. CDR3 loop: CAISEQKGGETQYF.

The chain is built from TRBV11-2 and TRBJ2-4; the D gene TCRdb calls, TRBD1, cannot be checked with no DNA. CDR3 length: 17 amino acids. Germline V gives CDR1 SGHAT, CDR2 FQNNGV. CDR3 protein: CARSRGGISIAKNIQYF.

The rearrangement uses TRBV12-3 or TRBV12-4 and TRBJ1-1. This CDR3 has 14 amino acids. The chain's CDR3 is CASTPARQRTEAFF.

The V gene is TRBV5-1, the J gene TRBJ1-1. Per germline, CDR1 SGHRS and CDR2 YFSETQ. This CDR3 has 13 amino acids. The CDR3 here is CASSNSRGTEAFF.

The chain links TRBV9 to TRBJ1-3; TCRdb names TRBD1, which stays unverified in the absence of DNA. The germline V gene encodes CDR1 SGDLS and CDR2 YYNGEE. The CDR3 loop spans 15 amino acids. CDR3 in amino acids: CASSVGDSSGNTIYF.

The chain uses TRBV30 and TRBJ2-1; no DNA is available, so the TRBD1 call from TCRdb remains unchecked. The germline V gene has CDR1 GTSNPN and CDR2 SVGIG (reference sequence). This CDR3 spans 12 amino acids. The CDR3 loop is CACRTGPPLEFF. The full variable domain, rest sourced from reference TRBV30 and TRBJ2-1, is SQTIHQWPATLVQPVGSPLSLECTVEGTSNPNLYWYRQAAGRGLQLLFYSVGIGQISSEVPQNLSASRPQDRQFILSSKKLLLSDSGFYLCACRTGPPLEFFGPGTRLTVL.

The chain recombines TRBV6-1 with TRBJ2-2. This CDR3 is built from 12 residues. CDR1 is MNHNS and CDR2 is SASEGT in the germline V gene. The CDR3 is CATKEGVGELFF.

The rearrangement uses TRBV6-1 and TRBJ2-4; TCRdb indicates TRBD1, and absent DNA this call remains unverified. This CDR3 is built from 17 residues. CDR1 and CDR2 from the germline V gene are MNHNS and SASEGT. CDR3 sequence: CASHRNRDEIAKNIQYF.

The chain has TRBV11-2 and TRBJ2-7; TCRdb's D call of TRBD1 is untestable without DNA. The CDR3 extends over 17 amino acids. Germline-derived CDR1 and CDR2 are SGHAT and FQNNGV. CDR3 sequence reads: CASSLDGYRLSSYEQYF.

The chain couples TRBV3-1 to TRBJ1-2. Germline CDR1 and CDR2: LGHDT and YNNKEL (reference sequence). The CDR3 covers 18 residues. The CDR3 sequence is CASSQGRRSEKGYYGYTF.

This chain connects TRBV4-2 to TRBJ2-5; no DNA is available, so the TRBD1 call from TCRdb remains unchecked. The CDR3 runs to 15 residues. The V gene's germline CDR1 is LGHNA and CDR2 YNFKEQ. The CDR3 is CASASHGGGQETQYF.

The chain couples TRBV7-2 to TRBJ2-5; TCRdb calls TRBD2, which cannot be checked without DNA. The CDR3 is 15 residues long. CDR1 is SGHTA and CDR2 is FQGNSA in the germline V gene. CDR3: CASSLQAGGRETQYF.

This chain uses TRBV11-2 with TRBJ2-5; the D gene TCRdb calls, TRBD2, cannot be checked with no DNA. This CDR3 is built from 16 residues. Germline CDR1 SGHAT, CDR2 FQNNGV. This CDR3 is CASSSLANTQGQTQYF.

The V and J genes are TRBV20-1 and TRBJ2-5; lacking DNA, the TRBD1 call made by TCRdb goes unchecked. The V gene's germline CDR1 is DFQATT and CDR2 SNEGSKA (reference sequence). The CDR3 runs 17 residues. This CDR3 reads CSARDPSGGNRKETQYF.